These T cell receptor beta chains were read from a single sample in a study of T cells in Graves' hyperthyroidism and ophthalmopathy. MiXCR was run by TCRdb on the multiplex PCR reads, yielding one entry per CDR3 protein. The data contain hundreds of thousands of distinct CDR3 sequences, 15% to 19% of them seen just once; the ten biggest clones take up 7.5% to 8%. Sequenced sample: blood. These receptors all stem from a woman aged 18-29 years with Graves' hyperthyroidism. Both conserved end residues are part of each CDR3.

J | V | CDR3
TRBJ2-7 | TRBV10-2 | CASGSGWSYEQYF
TRBJ2-3 | TRBV12-3/TRBV12-4 | CASSLGQVADTQYF
TRBJ2-5 | TRBV24-1 | CATSELRSGRAEETQYF
TRBJ2-2 | TRBV6-5 | CASSYGAGGTGELFF
TRBJ1-1 | TRBV10-2 | CASRRRVSTEAFF
TRBJ1-1 | TRBV29-1 | CSVRGLNTEAFF
TRBJ2-7 | TRBV6-1 | CASSQGGTGYEQYF
TRBJ2-2 | TRBV10-3 | CAISGGTANTGELFF
TRBJ1-1 | TRBV5-1 | CASRTGGDGDTEAFF
TRBJ1-1 | TRBV3-1 | CASSRDRGLEAFF
TRBJ2-1 | TRBV24-1 | CATSDPTGSGRWNEQFF
TRBJ1-5 | TRBV20-1 | CSARAGTGKDQPQHF
TRBJ1-1 | TRBV18 | CASSPPTATEAFF
TRBJ2-1 | TRBV28 | CASRGLAGGYNEQFF
TRBJ1-2 | TRBV11-2 | CASSSIQRQGPYYGYTF
TRBJ2-1 | TRBV7-3 | CASSPLRAGGLNEQFF
TRBJ1-2 | TRBV2 | CASSEQGGRLYGYTF
TRBJ1-5 | TRBV19 | CASSARESNQPQHF